This TCR beta chain was observed in a study of blood T cell repertoires in COVID-19. The wider study: The United States, Italy and Spain were the sources of the acute and convalescent COVID-19 samples. Sources were T cells, B-cell-depleted T cells, or PBMCs; the material itself was cDNA or gDNA.

Authors' processing steps: Estimates of nucleated cell counts were drawn from the amplification of reference gene primers. Produced via immunoSEQ multiplex PCR; TCRdb's table is partial and in-frame only. V and J calls plus clone size are reproduced from that table; the DNA served to infer D and trimming. The data hold hundreds of thousands of clones, with around 90% observed a single time. The length of the CDR3 is 16 residues. CDR1 and CDR2 (germline): LNHDA, SQIVND (reference sequence). V dropped 3 bases and J dropped 6 bases, with 20 bases sitting between them. This clonotype was obtained from a woman in her 50s who had recovered from COVID-19. Sequenced input: peripheral blood. The chain combines TRBV19 with TRBJ1-1, with D possibly matching TRBD1 (6 bases). Written as DNA, the CDR3 is TGTGCCAGTAGTATTTGGGGACAACTGAGGCTCGCTGAAGCTTTCTTT. As protein: CASSIWGQLRLAEAFF.